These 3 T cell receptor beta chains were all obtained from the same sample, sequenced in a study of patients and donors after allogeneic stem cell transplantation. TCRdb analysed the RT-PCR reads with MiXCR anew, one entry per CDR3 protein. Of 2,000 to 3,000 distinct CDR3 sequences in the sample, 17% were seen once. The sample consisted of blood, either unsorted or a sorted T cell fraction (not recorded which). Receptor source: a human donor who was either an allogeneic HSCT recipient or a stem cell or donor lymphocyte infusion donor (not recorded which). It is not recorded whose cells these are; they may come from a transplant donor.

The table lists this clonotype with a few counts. DNA for the CDR3: TGTGCCAGCAGTCTTAAGCGGGGCGCGAACACCGGGGAGCTGTTTTTT. This translates into CASSLKRGANTGELFF. J is TRBJ2-2 and V is TRBV12-3 or TRBV12-4, with TRBD2 matching 7 bases. J gave up 0 bases and V 5 bases, and 6 bases lay outside the gene matches. This CDR3 comprises 16 residues.

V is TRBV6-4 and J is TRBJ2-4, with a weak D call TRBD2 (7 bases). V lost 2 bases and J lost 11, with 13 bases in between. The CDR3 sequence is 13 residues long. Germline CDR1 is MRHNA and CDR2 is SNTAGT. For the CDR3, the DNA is TGTGCCAGCAGTGACAGGGGGGGAGCCCTTCAGTACTTC. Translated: CASSDRGGALQYF.

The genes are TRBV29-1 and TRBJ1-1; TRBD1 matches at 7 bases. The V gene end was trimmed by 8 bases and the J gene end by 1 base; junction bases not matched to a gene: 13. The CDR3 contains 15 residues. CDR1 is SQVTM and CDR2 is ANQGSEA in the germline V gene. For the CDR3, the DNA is TGCAGCTCAAAAATCCAGGACAGGACGAACACTGAAGCTTTCTTT. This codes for CSSKIQDRTNTEAFF.